Listed here are 20 T cell receptor beta chains from one sample, sequenced in a study of Ad26.COV2.S vaccination and SARS-CoV-2 variants (dated by TCRdb to 2020 to 2022). Library preparation employed the immunoSEQ multiplex PCR assay. TCRdb re-hosts the immuneACCESS table, in-frame sequences only. Its copies lack some clones; in the studies checked, an unresolved V gene accounts for under half of them, and the cause for the rest is not known. The sample includes some 330,000 clones, with roughly 90% observed a single time. 5.5% of the sample lies in the top ten. Read against the paper, the sample's treatment or condition label means: around 19 received Ad26.COV2.S at low or high dose, single or two shots; about 5 received placebo; per-sample allocation not given. Repertoires of vaccine and placebo recipients were sequenced from samples collected on day 63 after the first injection. This material consisted of peripheral blood, taken in a trial of Ad26.COV2.S vaccine versus placebo. The source of these receptors is a person aged 18 to 65 who received the Ad26.COV2.S COVID-19 vaccine or a placebo.

This clone was picked up one time. The rearrangement links TRBV6-6 to TRBJ2-7; D ambiguous. The V gene lost 2 bases and the J gene lost 1 base, with 9 bases spanning the gap. The germline gives CDR1 MNHNY, CDR2 SVGAGI (reference sequence). The CDR3 contains 14 residues. The CDR3 DNA follows: TGTGCCAGCAGTTACGGGATAGGATCCTACGAGCAGTACGTC. Its translation is CASSYGIGSYEQYV.

The V call is TRBV7-2, the J call TRBJ1-1, with 7 bases aligning to TRBD1. In germline, CDR1 is SGHTA, CDR2 FQGNSA. The V and J ends lost 4 bases and 0 bases, in that order; junction bases with no gene match: 5. There are 15 residues in the CDR3. DNA for the CDR3: TGTGCCAGCAGCTCACAGGGGCAAATGAACACTGAAGCTTTCTTT. As protein: CASSSQGQMNTEAFF.

This clone was seen more than once but under ten times. The chain carries TRBV5-5 and TRBJ1-6, with a weak D call TRBD1 (6 bases). Per germline, CDR1 SGHKS and CDR2 YYEKEE (reference sequence). This CDR3 region has 15 residues. With 4 bases removed from V and 7 bases from J, the gap between germline ends came to 15 bases. CDR3 DNA sequence: TGTGCCAGCAGCCCGTCGGACAGACAAAATTCACCCCTCCACTTT. Residues: CASSPSDRQNSPLHF.

The chain couples TRBV19 to TRBJ1-4; maybe TRBD1 (6 bases). V dropped 5 bases and J dropped 3 bases, with 19 bases sitting between them. Per germline, CDR1 LNHDA and CDR2 SQIVND (reference sequence). The CDR3 spans 17 residues. The CDR3 nucleotides read TGTGCCAGTAGTTCCTCACAGGGAGGTTGGGCTAATGAAAAACTGTTTTTT. Encoded protein: CASSSSQGGWANEKLFF.

The chain links TRBV7-6 to TRBJ2-7; 10 bases align to TRBD1. The V gene end was trimmed by 0 bases and the J gene end by 1 base; junction bases not matched to a gene: 9. Germline lookup yields CDR1 SGHVS and CDR2 FNYEAQ. The CDR3 runs to 18 residues. CDR3 in DNA: TGTGCCAGCAGCTTAGCGCTAAAGGGGGGACAGGGGTCCTACGAGCAGTACTTC. Its protein product is CASSLALKGGQGSYEQYF.

This clone showed up just a few times. The sample holds other DNA sequences that translate to the same CDR3. The chain joins TRBV7-9 to TRBJ1-1; D unresolved. V gave up 3 bases and J gave up 0 bases, with 8 bases separating them. Germline V lookup: CDR1 SEHNR, CDR2 FQNEAQ (reference sequence). The CDR3 is 14 residues long. The CDR3 loop reads CASSLGQVNTEAFF. CDR3 DNA: TGTGCCAGCAGCTTGGGTCAGGTGAACACTGAAGCTTTCTTT.

The V call is TRBV15, the J call TRBJ2-3, with D uncertain. V lost 3 bases and J 0 bases, leaving 10 bases between the germline ends. Germline assignment: CDR1 LNHNV and CDR2 YYDKDF (reference sequence). The CDR3 extends over 15 amino acids. The CDR3 nucleotides are TGTGCCACCAGCAGGCTAACCCCTAGCACAGATACGCAGTATTTT. It is translated as CATSRLTPSTDTQYF. Together with reference TRBV15 and TRBJ2-3, the CDR3 gives the full variable domain: DAMVIQNPRYQVTQFGKPVTLSCSQTLNHNVMYWYQQKSSQAPKLLFHYYDKDFNNEADTPDNFQSRRPNTSFCFLDIRSPGLGDTAMYLCATSRLTPSTDTQYFGPGTRLTVL.

Only one count was recorded for this clone. The chain employs TRBV9 and TRBJ2-3, with TRBD2 as a possible D gene (6 bases). Germline V gene sequence: CDR1 SGDLS, CDR2 YYNGEE. This CDR3 is built from 15 residues. V lost 4 bases and J lost 4, with 16 bases in between. This CDR3 reads CASSPDYPGPDTQYF. The DNA for the CDR3 is TGTGCCAGCAGCCCGGACTACCCTGGACCAGATACGCAGTATTTT.

The V call is TRBV11-3, the J call TRBJ2-2; weak D call: TRBD2 (6 bases). The V and J ends lost 7 bases and 0 bases respectively, with 12 bases between them. The CDR3 loop spans 15 amino acids. Germline CDR1 SGHNT, CDR2 YENEEA. CDR3 amino acids: CASTPGGTNTGELFF. CDR3 nucleotides: TGTGCCAGCACTCCTGGGGGGACGAACACCGGGGAGCTGTTTTTT.

Points on this clone: Other DNA sequences of this sample code for an identical CDR3. V and J are TRBV29-1 and TRBJ1-1; D not resolved. CDR1 and CDR2 (germline): SQVTM, ANQGSEA. V dropped 4 bases and J dropped 5 bases, with 5 bases sitting between them. This CDR3 has 10 residues. The CDR3 loop reads CSVVGTEAFF. The DNA for the CDR3 is TGCAGCGTTGTAGGTACTGAAGCTTTCTTT.

The V and J genes are TRBV6-5 and TRBJ1-1, with 7 bases fitting TRBD1. V lost 3 bases and J lost 1; bases outside the gene matches: 2. CDR3 length equals 14 residues. The germline CDR1 and CDR2 sequences are MNHEY and SVGAGI. CDR3 sequence: CASSYTGENTEAFF. In nucleotides, the CDR3 is TGTGCCAGCAGTTATACAGGGGAGAACACTGAAGCTTTCTTT.

The chain has TRBV6-5 and TRBJ2-7, with a weak D call TRBD2 (6 bases). Germline assignment: CDR1 MNHEY and CDR2 SVGAGI. This CDR3 region has 13 residues. Trimming cost V 3 bases and J 6 bases, with 12 bases left between them. The CDR3, as DNA: TGTGCCAGCAGTTATGGGCTAGCGTCCGAGCAGTACGTC. Translating it yields CASSYGLASEQYV.

This chain uses TRBV27 with TRBJ1-5; possible D gene TRBD1, 5 bases. The CDR3 sequence is 17 residues long. V was shortened by 4 bases and J by 1 base, with 17 bases between the two germline ends. Looked up from germline, CDR1 is MNHEY and CDR2 is SMNVEV (reference sequence). For the CDR3, the DNA is TGTGCCAGCAGTTCCCGTCCCGCGACAGCGAGCAATCAGCCCCAGCATTTT. It encodes CASSSRPATASNQPQHF.

V is TRBV3-1 (or the pseudogene TRBV3-2) and J is TRBJ1-5, with TRBD1 identical over 7 bases. With V trimmed by 0 bases and J by 7 bases, 3 bases remained unmatched. The CDR3 runs to 14 residues. Germline values: CDR1 LGHDT, CDR2 YNNKEL (reference sequence). DNA of the CDR3: TGTGCCAGCAGCCAAGACAGGGGGTACCAGCCCCAGCATTTT. Residues: CASSQDRGYQPQHF.

The chain has TRBV7-2 and TRBJ1-1; 7 bases align to TRBD1. There are 14 residues in the CDR3. Germline values: CDR1 SGHTA, CDR2 FQGNSA. V was pared by 5 bases and J by 4 bases, with 7 bases of the junction left unmatched. Here the CDR3 reads CASSPRQGITEAFF. The CDR3 DNA reads TGTGCCAGCAGCCCTAGACAGGGAATCACTGAAGCTTTCTTT.

The genes are TRBV5-5 and TRBJ1-4, with TRBD1 matching 11 bases. V shed 0 bases, J shed 0 bases, and the junction held 4 bases outside the gene matches. The CDR3 has 18 residues. From germline, CDR1 is SGHKS and CDR2 YYEKEE (reference sequence). The DNA for the CDR3 is TGTGCCAGCAGCTTGGGGACAGGGGGCTGGGCAACTAATGAAAAACTGTTTTTT. Its translation: CASSLGTGGWATNEKLFF.

V and J are TRBV4-1 and TRBJ1-6, with 9 bases aligning to TRBD1. This CDR3 is built from 17 residues. Germline CDR1 MGHRA, CDR2 YSYEKL. Unmatched junction bases numbered 10, after V lost 3 bases and J lost 7 bases. The CDR3 DNA reads TGCGCCAGCAGCCACATTAACCCGGGACAGGGAAATTCACCCCTCCACTTT. This encodes CASSHINPGQGNSPLHF.

The genes are TRBV7-6 and TRBJ1-4; 7 bases fit TRBD1. V shed 3 bases and J 8 bases; nucleotides not matched to a gene: 9. The CDR3 extends over 15 amino acids. Germline V gene data show CDR1 as SGHVS and CDR2 as FNYEAQ. The CDR3 DNA reads TGTGCCAGCAGCTTGGCTTCCGGGACAGAGGAAAAACTGTTTTTT. As protein: CASSLASGTEEKLFF.

This clone was found once. This chain joins TRBV25-1 and TRBJ1-1; TRBD1 matches 8 bases. Germline assignment: CDR1 MGHDK and CDR2 SYGVNS. Trimming at V came to 3 bases and at J to 6 bases, leaving 9 bases not matched to a gene. The CDR3 consists of 15 residues. The CDR3 DNA reads TGTGCCAGCAGTGATTTTGGACAGGGCCCGTCTGAAGCTTTCTTT. Its protein product is CASSDFGQGPSEAFF.

The J gene is TRBJ2-1, the V gene TRBV20-1, with D hard to call. V lost 2 bases, J lost 9 bases, and 8 bases lay in between. CDR1 DFQATT and CDR2 SNEGSKA come from the germline V gene (reference sequence). The CDR3 consists of 11 residues. The CDR3 spells CSARKVGEQFF. DNA of the CDR3: TGCAGTGCTAGAAAAGTTGGTGAGCAGTTCTTC.